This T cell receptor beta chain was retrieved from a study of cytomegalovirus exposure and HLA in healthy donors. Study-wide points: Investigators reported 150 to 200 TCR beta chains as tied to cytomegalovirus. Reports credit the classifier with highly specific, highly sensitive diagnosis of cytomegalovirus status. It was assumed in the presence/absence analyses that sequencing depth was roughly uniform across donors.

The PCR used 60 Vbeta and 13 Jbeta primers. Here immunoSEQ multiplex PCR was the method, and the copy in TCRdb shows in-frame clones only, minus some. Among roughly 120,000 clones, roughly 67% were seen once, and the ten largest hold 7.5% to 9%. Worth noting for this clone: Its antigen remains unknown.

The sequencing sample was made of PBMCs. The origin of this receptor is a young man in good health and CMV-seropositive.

CDR3 protein: CASRPLARIYNEQFF. The DNA of the CDR3 is TGTGCCAGCCGCCCTCTAGCTCGAATCTACAATGAGCAGTTCTTC. The chain employs TRBV6-1 and TRBJ2-1; perhaps TRBD2 as D (5 bases). The length of the CDR3 is 15 residues. The germline CDR1 and CDR2 sequences are MNHNS and SASEGT. Deletions cut 8 bases from V and 3 bases from J, with 17 bases between.